The 12 T cell receptor beta chains given below trace back to one sample, sequenced in a study of monozygotic twins with inflammatory bowel disease. TCRdb derives one entry per CDR3 protein from the 5' RACE reads, leaving out DNA. The sample has over 350,000 distinct CDR3 sequences. The sequenced sample consisted of blood. These receptors originate from a human donor with ulcerative colitis or Crohn's disease, or a healthy co-twin of an affected twin (not recorded which).

The V and J genes are TRBV12-3 or TRBV12-4 and TRBJ2-4. The CDR3 spans 11 residues. The CDR3 spells CASSLGGKPYF.

The J gene is TRBJ1-4, the V gene TRBV27; TCRdb proposes TRBD1, but this gene call is untestable without DNA. Germline loops: CDR1 MNHEY, CDR2 SMNVEV (reference sequence). The CDR3 is made up of 16 amino acids. The CDR3 spells CASSPTQGAGAEKLFF.

This chain joins TRBV12-3 or TRBV12-4 and TRBJ2-5. The CDR3 sequence is 14 residues long. This CDR3 reads CASSLTGYQETQYF.

The chain couples TRBV5-1 to TRBJ2-1; there is no DNA to check the TCRdb D call of TRBD2. The CDR3 spans 15 residues. Germline assignment: CDR1 SGHRS and CDR2 YFSETQ. The CDR3: CASSLERVSYNEQFF.

The rearrangement uses TRBV5-6 and TRBJ2-7. This CDR3 contains 14 residues. Germline CDR1 is SGHDT and CDR2 is YYEEEE. CDR3 residues: CASSLRRSTYEQYF.

V gene TRBV28 combines with J gene TRBJ1-1. The CDR3 spans 14 residues. Germline V CDR1 and CDR2: MDHEN, SYDVKM. CDR3 in amino acids: CAAKFARMNTEAFF. Full variable domain (remainder filled in from reference TRBV28 and TRBJ1-1): DVKVTQSSRYLVKRTGEKVFLECVQDMDHENMFWYRQDPGLGLRLIYFSYDVKMKEKGDIPEGYSVSREKKERFSLILESASTNQTSMYLCAAKFARMNTEAFFGQGTRLTVV.

This rearrangement joins TRBV7-2 to TRBJ2-2; TCRdb calls TRBD2, which cannot be checked without DNA. The length of the CDR3 is 15 residues. Per the germline V gene, CDR1 is SGHTA and CDR2 is FQGNSA. The CDR3 region is CASRGTSGVSGELFF.

The chain links TRBV6-5 to TRBJ1-2; checking the TCRdb D call of TRBD1 is not possible without DNA. This CDR3 region has 15 residues. Per germline, CDR1 MNHEY and CDR2 SVGAGI. The CDR3 here is CASSYLRQVGYGYTF.

The chain joins TRBV30 to TRBJ2-7; TCRdb gives TRBD1 as the D gene, but with no DNA this cannot be confirmed. The CDR3 extends over 13 amino acids. CDR1 and CDR2 from the germline V gene are GTSNPN and SVGIG (reference sequence). The CDR3 sequence is CAWSVLRVNEQYF.

The genes are TRBV7-9 and TRBJ1-4; the TRBD1 assignment by TCRdb is unverifiable without DNA. CDR1 is SEHNR and CDR2 is FQNEAQ in the germline V gene (reference sequence). CDR3 length: 15 residues. The chain's CDR3 is CASSSRQVFNEKLFF.

The chain couples TRBV5-5 to TRBJ2-1; as DNA is missing, the TRBD2 call by TCRdb cannot be tested. This CDR3 contains 13 residues. Germline values: CDR1 SGHKS, CDR2 YYEKEE (reference sequence). CDR3 residues: CASSLVAGSEQFF. Supplemented by reference TRBV5-5 and TRBJ2-1, the full variable domain reads DAGVTQSPTHLIKTRGQQVTLRCSPISGHKSVSWYQQVLGQGPQFIFQYYEKEERGRGNFPDRFSARQFPNYSSELNVNALLLGDSALYLCASSLVAGSEQFFGPGTRLTVL.

J is TRBJ1-6 and V is TRBV12-3 or TRBV12-4. The CDR3 is 15 amino acids. The CDR3 here is CASSLAGVGNSPLHF.